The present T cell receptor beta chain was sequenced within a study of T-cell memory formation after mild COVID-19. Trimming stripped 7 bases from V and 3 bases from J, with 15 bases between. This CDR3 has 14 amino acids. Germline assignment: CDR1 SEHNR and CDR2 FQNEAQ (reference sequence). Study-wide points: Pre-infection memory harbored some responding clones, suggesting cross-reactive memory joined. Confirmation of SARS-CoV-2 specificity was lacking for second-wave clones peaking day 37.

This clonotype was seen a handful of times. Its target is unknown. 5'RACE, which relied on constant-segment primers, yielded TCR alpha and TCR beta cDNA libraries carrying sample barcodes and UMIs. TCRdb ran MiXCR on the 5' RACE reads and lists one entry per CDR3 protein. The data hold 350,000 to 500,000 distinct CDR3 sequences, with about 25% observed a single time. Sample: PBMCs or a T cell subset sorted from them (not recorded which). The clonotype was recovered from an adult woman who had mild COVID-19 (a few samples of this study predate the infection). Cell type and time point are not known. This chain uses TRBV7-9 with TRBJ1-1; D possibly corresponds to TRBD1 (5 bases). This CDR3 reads CASTYGGEYTEAFF. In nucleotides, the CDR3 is TGTGCCAGCACCTACGGAGGGGAGTACACTGAAGCTTTCTTT.